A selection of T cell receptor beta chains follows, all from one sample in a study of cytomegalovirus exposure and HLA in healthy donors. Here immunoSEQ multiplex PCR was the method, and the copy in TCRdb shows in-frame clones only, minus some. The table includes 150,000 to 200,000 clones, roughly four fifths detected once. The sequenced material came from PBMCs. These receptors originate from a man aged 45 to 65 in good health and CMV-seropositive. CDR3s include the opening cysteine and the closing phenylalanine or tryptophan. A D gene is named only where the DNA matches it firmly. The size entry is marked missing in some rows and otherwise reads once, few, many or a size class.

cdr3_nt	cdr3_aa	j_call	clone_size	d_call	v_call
TGTGCCAGCAGCATGAGGGGGGGGCAAGAGACCCAGTACTTC	CASSMRGGQETQYF	TRBJ2-5	-	-	TRBV5-4
TGTGCCAGCAGTTTATCCCCCGGTCGCCCAGGGCCCTACGAGCAGTACTTC	CASSLSPGRPGPYEQYF	TRBJ2-7	-	-	TRBV28
TGTGCCAGCACCCCTCCTAGCGGGGGTGCCGGGGAGCAGTTCTTC	CASTPPSGGAGEQFF	TRBJ2-1	-	TRBD2	TRBV6-6
TGCAGTGCAATAGCGGGTTTGTCCTACGAGCAGTACTTC	CSAIAGLSYEQYF	TRBJ2-7	-	TRBD2	TRBV29-1
TGTGCCAGCAGCTATCCTGATCAGCCCCAGCATTTT	CASSYPDQPQHF	TRBJ1-5	-	-	TRBV6-5
TGTGCCAGCAGCCCTGCCCCCGGAGGGTCTCAGGTAGACGGGCAGTACTTC	CASSPAPGGSQVDGQYF	TRBJ2-7	-	-	TRBV28
TGCGCCAGCAGCTTGGGGCTAGCGGGAGGAGACACCGGGGAGCTGTTTTTT	CASSLGLAGGDTGELFF	TRBJ2-2	-	TRBD2	TRBV5-1
TGTGCCAGCAGAGGGGACACGGTCTATGGCTACACCTTC	CASRGDTVYGYTF	TRBJ1-2	-	-	TRBV6-5
TGTGCCAGCAGTTTATCCATCTATGGCTACACCTTC	CASSLSIYGYTF	TRBJ1-2	-	-	TRBV28
TGTGCCAGCAGCCGGGGGGGGGCGGGAGATACGCAGTATTTT	CASSRGGAGDTQYF	TRBJ2-3	-	TRBD2	TRBV13
TGTGCCAGCAGTTCCCTAGCGGGGGGTGAAAGAGAGACCCAGTACTTC	CASSSLAGGERETQYF	TRBJ2-5	-	TRBD2	TRBV27
TGTGCCAGCAGCCGAGGATCTAACTATGGCTACACCTTC	CASSRGSNYGYTF	TRBJ1-2	-	-	TRBV7-9
TGCGCCAGCAGCCAAGACAGTTTCTATAATTCACCCCTCCACTTT	CASSQDSFYNSPLHF	TRBJ1-6	-	-	TRBV4-1
TGTGCCAGCAGTGCGGGTAGTTTTGCCAATCAGCCCCAGCATTTT	CASSAGSFANQPQHF	TRBJ1-5	once	-	TRBV6-1
TGTGCCAGCAGTCTACTAAATCAGCCCCAGCATTTT	CASSLLNQPQHF	TRBJ1-5	once	-	TRBV28
TGTGCCAGCGGAGGGAGTGAATATGGCTACACCTTC	CASGGSEYGYTF	TRBJ1-2	-	-	TRBV2
TGTGCCAGCAAGGTGTTAAGTGGGACTGGAGGTCAGCCCCAGCATTTT	CASKVLSGTGGQPQHF	TRBJ1-5	-	-	TRBV28
TGTGCCAGCAGCACATCTCCCTCCTACGAGCAGTACTTC	CASSTSPSYEQYF	TRBJ2-7	-	-	TRBV9
TGCGCCAGCAGCCAGACTAGCGGGAGTGGCCAAGAGACCCAGTACTTC	CASSQTSGSGQETQYF	TRBJ2-5	-	TRBD2	TRBV4-1
TGTGCCAGCAGCTCCTCCGGGGGTGCCTATGGCTACACCTTC	CASSSSGGAYGYTF	TRBJ1-2	-	-	TRBV5-8
TGTGCCAGCAGCTTAGACAGGGGGAATGAGCAGTTCTTC	CASSLDRGNEQFF	TRBJ2-1	-	TRBD1	TRBV13
TGTGCCAGCAGGGGGGGATTCTCCTACGAGCAGTACTTC	CASRGGFSYEQYF	TRBJ2-7	-	-	TRBV28
TGTGCCAGCAGCTCAGGGGATTCACCCCTCCACTTT	CASSSGDSPLHF	TRBJ1-6	-	-	TRBV7-9
TGTGCCAGCAGCGCACAAGCGGCCGGGAGCCCCTCTGGGGGCACCATATATTTT	CASSAQAAGSPSGGTIYF	TRBJ1-3	-	-	TRBV4-2
TGCGCCAGCAGCCAAGGCCCCCGCAGGCGGGAGAGCGAGCAGTACTTC	CASSQGPRRRESEQYF	TRBJ2-7	-	TRBD2	TRBV4-1
TGTGCCACCGTACAGGGACCGTACAATGAGCAGTTCTTC	CATVQGPYNEQFF	TRBJ2-1	-	-	TRBV6-6
TGTGCCAGCAGTACTCGACTCGACAGTGAAGCTTTCTTT	CASSTRLDSEAFF	TRBJ1-1	few	-	TRBV28
TGCAGCGCCCCAACCCGGGGCACAGATACGCAGTATTTT	CSAPTRGTDTQYF	TRBJ2-3	-	-	TRBV29-1
TGCGCCAGCAGCTTGTACGGGGGGGCTGAAGATACGCAGTATTTT	CASSLYGGAEDTQYF	TRBJ2-3	-	TRBD2	TRBV5-1
TGTGCCAGCAGCTTAGAAGGGCAGGGGTGGAATCAGCCCCAGCATTTT	CASSLEGQGWNQPQHF	TRBJ1-5	-	-	TRBV7-2
TGTGCCAGCTTAGGTTTCGGAGGCGATGAGCAGTTCTTC	CASLGFGGDEQFF	TRBJ2-1	once	-	TRBV6-1
TGTGCCAGTAGTACCCAGACAGGAGCCTCCTACGAGCAGTACTTC	CASSTQTGASYEQYF	TRBJ2-7	-	-	TRBV19
TGTGCCAGTAGTGAGACAGGGGCCTCTGGAAACACCATATATTTT	CASSETGASGNTIYF	TRBJ1-3	-	TRBD1	TRBV19
TGTGCCAGCAGTTCCAACAGGGGGCGCTTGGGCTACACCTTC	CASSSNRGRLGYTF	TRBJ1-2	few	TRBD1	TRBV28
TGTGCCAGCAGTGACTGCGTGGTTCAGGGACAACCTATGAACACTGAAGCTTTCTTT	CASSDCVVQGQPMNTEAFF	TRBJ1-1	-	-	TRBV6-4
TGTGCCAGCAGCTTAGCGGGGTCGGACAGAGCCTACGAGCAGTACTTC	CASSLAGSDRAYEQYF	TRBJ2-7	-	-	TRBV7-9
TGCGCCAGCAGCCAAGAGGGCGGGAGGGCCTCAGATACGCAGTATTTT	CASSQEGGRASDTQYF	TRBJ2-3	-	TRBD2	TRBV4-1
TGCAGCGTTGTTGACAGGGGGCGCAAGAATGAGCAGTTCTTC	CSVVDRGRKNEQFF	TRBJ2-1	-	TRBD1	TRBV29-1
TGTGCCAGCAGTTTTGTTGGAGACAGGGGGAACAACTATGGCTACACCTTC	CASSFVGDRGNNYGYTF	TRBJ1-2	-	TRBD1	TRBV28
TGTGCCAGCAGCGCCGCATCAGGGGCGCACGGGGAGCTGTTTTTT	CASSAASGAHGELFF	TRBJ2-2	once	-	TRBV9
TGCAGCGTTGAAAAGAGCGGGAGCCACTACGAGCAGTACTTC	CSVEKSGSHYEQYF	TRBJ2-7	-	TRBD2	TRBV29-1
TGTGCCAGCTCACCCTGGGGCGGCACCTCTGGGGCCAACGTCCTGACTTTC	CASSPWGGTSGANVLTF	TRBJ2-6	-	-	TRBV18
TGCGCCAGCAGCAGGGGAGGGAGCGAAAAACTGTTTTTT	CASSRGGSEKLFF	TRBJ1-4	few	-	TRBV5-1
TGTGCCAGCAGCGTAGGCGGGGGGACAGGGAGGTACAATGAGCAGTTCTTC	CASSVGGGTGRYNEQFF	TRBJ2-1	-	-	TRBV9
TGTGCCAGCACCCCAGGTCGAGAGACCCAGTACTTC	CASTPGRETQYF	TRBJ2-5	-	-	TRBV7-8
TGTGCCACCAGCAGAGATTCGACAGGATACGAGCAGTACTTC	CATSRDSTGYEQYF	TRBJ2-7	-	-	TRBV15
TGTGCCATCAGTGAGTCGGCGGGGGAGACCCAGTACTTC	CAISESAGETQYF	TRBJ2-5	-	-	TRBV10-3
TGTGCCAGCAGCCTAATTAGCACAGATACGCAGTATTTT	CASSLISTDTQYF	TRBJ2-3	-	-	TRBV7-2
TGTGCCAGCTCACCACCGAGAGGGCATCCCCCCAACCAAGAGACCCAGTACTTC	CASSPPRGHPPNQETQYF	TRBJ2-5	-	-	TRBV18
TGTGCCAGTAGTACCGGGACACGGAATTACTTC	CASSTGTRNYF	TRBJ2-5	-	-	TRBV19
TGTGCCTGGAACCGGGGACTAGCGGGAGCCCAAGAGACCCAGTACTTC	CAWNRGLAGAQETQYF	TRBJ2-5	once	TRBD2	TRBV30
TGTGCCAGCAGCTCGACAGGGGAAGCTTTCTTT	CASSSTGEAFF	TRBJ1-1	few	TRBD1	TRBV5-6
TGTGCCAGCAGTTTACCCCGGGACAGGGGGACCTACGAGCAGTACTTC	CASSLPRDRGTYEQYF	TRBJ2-7	-	TRBD1	TRBV28
TGTGCCAGCAGCCCTGACAGTTTCAATCAGCCCCAGCATTTT	CASSPDSFNQPQHF	TRBJ1-5	-	-	TRBV5-5
TGTGCCAGCAGACAGAGCACAGATACGCAGTATTTT	CASRQSTDTQYF	TRBJ2-3	-	-	TRBV6-5
TGTGCCAGCAGTCAGGGTAGGGAGACCCAGTACTTC	CASSQGRETQYF	TRBJ2-5	-	-	TRBV28
TGCGCCAGCAGCTCGGGATTGACTAGCGGTAGCACAGATACGCAGTATTTT	CASSSGLTSGSTDTQYF	TRBJ2-3	-	TRBD2	TRBV5-1
TGTGCCAGCAGCTCCGACAGGTCTGGAAACACCATATATTTT	CASSSDRSGNTIYF	TRBJ1-3	-	-	TRBV7-3
TGTGCCAGCAGCTTAGGTGGGGGCCTGACGCACTCCTACGAGCAGTACTTC	CASSLGGGLTHSYEQYF	TRBJ2-7	-	-	TRBV11-2